Shown below are 26 T cell receptor beta chains from a single sample sequenced in a study of T cell repertoires in cytomegalovirus infection. For these receptors, no antigen is known. TCRdb ran MiXCR on the reads and lists one entry per CDR3 protein. This table has approximately 500,000 distinct CDR3 sequences, about 33% appearing once. Sequenced here: cultured PBMCs, sampled from culture after CMV antigen stimulation. These receptors originate from a human donor in good health (CMV status not recorded). Some clones in this sample may be carry-over from other donors' samples.

This rearrangement joins TRBV5-1 to TRBJ1-1; D not resolved. In germline, CDR1 is SGHRS, CDR2 YFSETQ. The germline V and J ends were trimmed by 2 bases and 1 base, with 9 bases remaining between them. The CDR3 has 14 residues. CDR3 nucleotides: TGCGCCAGCAGCTTCGAGGGCAGGAACACTGAAGCTTTCTTT. Translated: CASSFEGRNTEAFF.

As concerns this clonotype: Compared with germline, one end of the junction differs, possibly owing to a read error. The chain links TRBV7-6 to TRBJ2-5; D possibly corresponds to TRBD2 (6 bases). CDR3 length: 16 residues. Germline values: CDR1 SGHVS, CDR2 FNYEAQ. CDR3 sequence reads: CASSLYKGGDGETQYF. The DNA of the CDR3 is TGTGCTAGCAGCTTATACAAAGGAGGGGATGGAGAGACCCAGTACTTC.

This rearrangement joins TRBV19 to TRBJ1-6; 7 bases are a match to TRBD1. The CDR3 is 17 amino acids. The V gene's germline CDR1 is LNHDA and CDR2 SQIVND (reference sequence). The trim removed 6 bases at V and 2 bases at J, leaving 10 bases unmatched. CDR3: CASRDRRQGTYNSPLHF. The CDR3 nucleotides read TGTGCCAGTAGGGACCGAAGACAGGGCACCTATAATTCACCCCTCCACTTT.

V gene TRBV28 combines with J gene TRBJ2-7; a possible D gene is TRBD2 (5 bases). This CDR3 contains 14 residues. Germline CDR1 is MDHEN and CDR2 is SYDVKM. Trimming stripped 4 bases from V and 6 bases from J, with 16 bases between. In DNA form, the CDR3 reads TGTGCCAGCAGTTCCCAAATCGGGGAACCCGAGCAGTACTTC. Its translation is CASSSQIGEPEQYF.

Here the CDR3 reads CASSIIPGSLYNEQFF. The CDR3 DNA reads TGTGCCAGCAGCATTATCCCCGGGAGTCTCTACAATGAGCAGTTCTTC. The rearrangement joins TRBV9 to TRBJ2-1; D possibly corresponds to TRBD2 (6 bases). CDR1 and CDR2 (germline): SGDLS, YYNGEE. The ends were cut back, 4 bases at V and 3 bases at J, with 17 bases in the middle. The CDR3 is 16 residues long.

The rearrangement joins TRBV12-5 to TRBJ2-1; D is unresolved. The germline V gene has CDR1 LGHNT and CDR2 FRNRAP. V lost 2 bases, J lost 9 bases, and 5 bases lay in between. This CDR3 is built from 11 residues. CDR3 loop: CASGLIGEQFF. CDR3 DNA sequence: TGTGCTAGTGGTTTGATAGGTGAGCAGTTCTTC.

The chain has TRBV12-3 or TRBV12-4 and TRBJ1-6; 10 positions agree with TRBD1. This CDR3 is built from 15 residues. With V trimmed by 5 bases and J by 8 bases, 6 bases remained unmatched. The CDR3 DNA reads TGTGCCAGCAGTCTAGGGGGGACAGGGGATTCACCCCTCCACTTT. This encodes CASSLGGTGDSPLHF.

The genes are TRBV4-2 and TRBJ2-7; either TRBD1 or TRBD2 may supply D (5 bases each). The ends were cut back, 4 bases at V and 6 bases at J, with 19 bases in the middle. The CDR3 totals 15 residues. Germline V gives CDR1 LGHNA, CDR2 YNFKEQ. In DNA form, the CDR3 reads TGTGCCAGCAGCCTCTGGGGCGAGGGCCGGCGCGAGCAGTACTTC. Residues: CASSLWGEGRREQYF.

This clonotype was counted only a few times. This chain links TRBV7-2 with TRBJ2-1, with 9 nucleotides matching TRBD2. The CDR3 totals 18 residues. The V and J ends lost 1 base and 7 bases, in that order; junction bases with no gene match: 14. Germline V gene data show CDR1 as SGHTA and CDR2 as FQGNSA. The CDR3 spells CASSLGPPYAAGGNEQFF. CDR3 DNA sequence: TGTGCCAGCAGCTTAGGTCCCCCTTACGCGGCGGGGGGGAATGAGCAGTTCTTC.

The rearrangement joins TRBV12-5 to TRBJ1-1; 8 bases fit TRBD1. This CDR3 contains 15 residues. Germline CDR1 reads LGHNT; CDR2 reads FRNRAP. V shed 4 bases, J shed 0 bases, and the junction held 4 bases outside the gene matches. The CDR3 sequence is CASGSDRGLNTEAFF. In DNA, the CDR3 is TGTGCTAGTGGTTCAGACAGGGGTTTGAACACTGAAGCTTTCTTT.

This chain connects TRBV2 to TRBJ1-1; no clear D gene. The V gene's germline CDR1 is SNHLY and CDR2 FYNNEI. Trimming pared 6 bases from V and 0 bases from J, leaving 8 bases between. There are 13 residues in the CDR3. The CDR3 DNA reads TGTGCCAGCAGGCTTACCCTGAACACTGAAGCTTTCTTT. Translated, it gives CASRLTLNTEAFF.

The chain couples TRBV5-6 to TRBJ2-4, with unresolved D. Deletions cut 0 bases from V and 8 bases from J, with 12 bases between. The CDR3 sequence is 14 residues long. Germline assignment: CDR1 SGHDT and CDR2 YYEEEE. CDR3 nucleotide sequence: TGTGCCAGCAGCTTGGGACTCCCTATGGACATTCAGTACTTC. This sequence encodes CASSLGLPMDIQYF.

This clonotype was seen a few times. The chain recombines TRBV4-1 with TRBJ1-1; D ambiguous. Deletions cut 5 bases from V and 0 bases from J, with 13 bases between. The CDR3 runs to 15 residues. Per germline, CDR1 MGHRA and CDR2 YSYEKL. The CDR3 DNA sequence: TGCGCCAGCAGCGGTCGAGGACGTTTGAACACTGAAGCTTTCTTT. Amino acid sequence: CASSGRGRLNTEAFF.

The chain carries TRBV6-2 or TRBV6-3 and TRBJ1-2; D is perhaps TRBD1 (5 bases). Trimming left V 0 bases short and J 2 bases short, with 19 bases between. This CDR3 region has 18 residues. Per the germline V gene, CDR1 is MNHEY and CDR2 is SVGEGT. The CDR3 DNA reads as TGTGCCAGCAGTTACTCTTCGAGGGGACGCGGAGGAAACTATGGCTACACCTTC. Translation gives CASSYSSRGRGGNYGYTF.

The chain carries TRBV7-9 and TRBJ2-1; D could derive from TRBD1 or TRBD2 (5 bases each). The CDR3 has 15 amino acids. V lost 3 bases, J lost 7 bases, and 16 bases lay in between. Germline assignment: CDR1 SEHNR and CDR2 FQNEAQ (reference sequence). The CDR3: CASSLSGTERNEQFF. The CDR3 region has the DNA TGTGCCAGCAGCTTGTCCGGGACGGAACGAAATGAGCAGTTCTTC.

This sequence joins TRBV7-4 and TRBJ2-7, with TRBD1 matching over 7 bases. The trim removed 1 base at V and 7 bases at J, leaving 7 bases unmatched. Germline CDR1 is SGHVT and CDR2 is SQSDAQ. The CDR3 extends over 14 amino acids. In nucleotides, the CDR3 is TGTGCCAGCAGCTTAGGGGGGCCCAGGGGGGAGCAGTACTTC. This gives the protein CASSLGGPRGEQYF.

For the CDR3, the DNA is TGCGCCAGAAACGGGGGGGCGGGTGAGCAGTACGTC. Translated, it gives CARNGGAGEQYV. This chain connects TRBV4-1 to TRBJ2-7; 8 positions match TRBD2. CDR3 length: 12 residues. The germline CDR1 and CDR2 sequences are MGHRA and YSYEKL. The trim removed 9 bases at V and 7 bases at J, leaving 8 bases unmatched.

This clonotype was seen only a few times. V and J are TRBV7-6 and TRBJ2-1, with TRBD2 as a possible D gene (5 bases). The germline V gene encodes CDR1 SGHVS and CDR2 FNYEAQ. The CDR3 covers 16 residues. V lost 2 bases and J 9 bases, leaving 20 bases between the germline ends. For the CDR3, the DNA is TGTGCCAGCAGCTTACGGAGAACTTCCCGGGGTGGTGAGCAGTTCTTC. Protein sequence: CASSLRRTSRGGEQFF. The full variable domain, with the rest looked up from reference TRBV7-6 and TRBJ2-1, is GAGVSQSPRYKVTKRGQDVALRCDPISGHVSLYWYRQALGQGPEFLTYFNYEAQQDKSGLPNDRFSAERPEGSISTLTIQRTEQRDSAMYRCASSLRRTSRGGEQFFGPGTRLTVL.

This clonotype was observed a handful of times. The J gene is TRBJ1-1, the V gene TRBV27; D remains ambiguous. The V and J ends lost 6 bases and 1 base respectively, with 12 bases between them. CDR1 and CDR2 from the germline V gene are MNHEY and SMNVEV (reference sequence). CDR3 size: 14 residues. The CDR3: CASRTRAKNTEAFF. In DNA, the CDR3 is TGTGCCAGCAGGACCCGGGCTAAGAACACTGAAGCTTTCTTT.

This clonotype occurred a few times. The V and J genes are TRBV2 and TRBJ2-5; possibly TRBD2 for D (6 bases). V lost 5 bases and J 2 bases, leaving 12 bases between the germline ends. CDR3 length: 14 amino acids. Germline V gene data show CDR1 as SNHLY and CDR2 as FYNNEI. The chain's CDR3 is CASSYTGAQETQYF. The CDR3 DNA follows: TGTGCCAGCAGTTACACGGGAGCACAAGAGACCCAGTACTTC.

The chain joins TRBV5-1 to TRBJ2-5, with D tentatively TRBD1 (6 bases). The germline V gene has CDR1 SGHRS and CDR2 YFSETQ. Trimming took off 6 bases at V and 4 bases at J, with 13 bases between the two ends. This CDR3 spans 13 amino acids. The CDR3 spells CASNIQGRETQYF. The CDR3 nucleotides are TGCGCCAGCAACATACAGGGTCGAGAGACCCAGTACTTC.

The V call is TRBV6-6, the J call TRBJ2-7; 7 bases map to TRBD1. CDR3 size: 17 residues. The trim removed 0 bases at V and 2 bases at J, leaving 10 bases unmatched. Per germline, CDR1 MNHNY and CDR2 SVGAGI (reference sequence). The CDR3 nucleotides are TGTGCCAGCAGTTACTCGGATACAGGGGACAAAGCCTACGAGCAGTACGTC. This codes for CASSYSDTGDKAYEQYV.

In this sample, this clonotype turned up many times. V is TRBV7-2 and J is TRBJ1-2, with 7 bases matching TRBD1. The germline CDR1 and CDR2 sequences are SGHTA and FQGNSA. V was pared by 2 bases and J by 7 bases, with 4 bases of the junction left unmatched. CDR3 length: 13 residues. CDR3 sequence reads: CASSLMTGSGYTF. The CDR3 DNA follows: TGTGCCAGCAGCTTAATGACAGGGTCTGGCTACACCTTC.

V and J are TRBV18 and TRBJ1-2; tentative D call: TRBD1 (6 bases). This CDR3 region has 15 residues. Deletions cut 2 bases from V and 0 bases from J, with 10 bases between. The germline CDR1 and CDR2 sequences are KGHSH and LQKENI. CDR3 coding DNA: TGTGCCAGCTCACCAGTGGGGGGCTCTAACTATGGCTACACCTTC. It codes for CASSPVGGSNYGYTF.

The chain joins TRBV5-6 to TRBJ1-5; D remains unclear. Germline V CDR1 and CDR2: SGHDT, YYEEEE. There are 16 residues in the CDR3. V lost 0 bases, J lost 6 bases, and 16 bases lay in between. The CDR3 sequence: CASSLGAGLRRQPQHF. CDR3 nucleotides: TGTGCCAGCAGCTTGGGGGCCGGACTTCGTCGTCAGCCCCAGCATTTT.

This clonotype was observed many times. The rearrangement joins TRBV7-8 to TRBJ1-1, with 8 bases aligning to TRBD1. With V trimmed by 2 bases and J by 1 base, 12 bases remained unmatched. The CDR3 spans 18 residues. Germline lookup yields CDR1 SGHVS and CDR2 FQNEAQ. CDR3 in DNA: TGTGCCAGCAGCTTACGGGTGTCAGGGGGCGCCCCGAACACTGAAGCTTTCTTT. Encoded protein: CASSLRVSGGAPNTEAFF.